Listed below are T cell receptor beta chains from one sample, sequenced in a study of OX40 agonist ivuxolimab in advanced cancers. Produced via immunoSEQ multiplex PCR; TCRdb's table is partial and in-frame only. The table records some 130,000 clones, under 95% of them present only once. The sample in question was CD4+ or CD8+ T cells sorted from blood, obtained in a trial of the OX40 agonist ivuxolimab. These receptors were collected from an adult with an advanced solid tumor such as melanoma, head and neck, liver or kidney cancer. The CDR3 runs from the conserved cysteine through the conserved F or W. A D gene is named only where the DNA matches it firmly. Where a row states a size, it is once, few, many or the class of an expanded clone; other rows omit it.

J gene	clone size	D gene	V gene	CDR3 protein	CDR3 DNA
TRBJ1-1	few	-	TRBV15	CATSPPWVTEAFF	TGTGCCACCAGCCCCCCTTGGGTGACTGAAGCTTTCTTT
TRBJ2-5	-	TRBD2	TRBV19	CASSPLGLAGGGQETQYF	TGTGCCAGTAGTCCCCTCGGACTAGCGGGGGGCGGTCAAGAGACCCAGTACTTC
TRBJ2-7	-	-	TRBV9	CASSPGGGVGYEQYF	TGTGCCAGCAGCCCCGGAGGTGGGGTCGGCTACGAGCAGTACTTC
TRBJ1-1	-	-	TRBV5-4	CASSFQGLNTEAFF	TGTGCCAGCAGCTTTCAGGGGTTGAACACTGAAGCTTTCTTT
TRBJ1-1	-	TRBD1	TRBV4-1	CASSQDDRVGTEAFF	TGCGCCAGCAGCCAAGACGACAGGGTGGGCACTGAAGCTTTCTTT
TRBJ2-2	once	-	TRBV5-6	CASSLRSDRGELFF	TGTGCCAGCAGCTTGAGGTCGGACCGCGGGGAGCTGTTTTTT
TRBJ1-2	once	-	TRBV7-2	CASSHDRGDYGYTF	TGTGCCAGCAGCCACGACCGGGGGGACTATGGCTACACCTTC
TRBJ2-1	-	TRBD2	TRBV29-1	CSVEEAPLAGKSSYNEQFF	TGCAGCGTTGAAGAAGCCCCGCTAGCGGGAAAGAGCTCCTACAATGAGCAGTTCTTC
TRBJ2-7	-	TRBD2	TRBV7-6	CASSLGGGVPEQYF	TGTGCCAGCAGCTTAGGCGGGGGGGTCCCGGAGCAGTACTTC
TRBJ1-1	-	-	TRBV4-3	CASSQVATYTEAFF	TGCGCCAGCAGCCAAGTAGCCACTTACACTGAAGCTTTCTTT
TRBJ1-1	once	-	TRBV11-3	CASSLGFGQNTEAFF	TGTGCCAGCAGCTTAGGATTCGGACAGAACACTGAAGCTTTCTTT
TRBJ1-5	-	TRBD1	TRBV18	CASSPPIRQGALRRNQPQHF	TGTGCCAGCTCACCACCGATACGACAGGGGGCCCTTAGGCGCAATCAGCCCCAGCATTTT
TRBJ1-2	-	-	TRBV7-2	CASSSMTLDYGYTF	TGTGCCAGCAGCTCGATGACATTGGACTATGGCTACACCTTC
TRBJ1-1	-	-	TRBV5-4	CASSFDPNTEAFF	TGTGCCAGCAGCTTCGACCCGAACACTGAAGCTTTCTTT
TRBJ2-1	-	-	TRBV6-5	CASSYVGRGNEQFF	TGTGCCAGCAGTTACGTAGGCAGGGGCAATGAGCAGTTCTTC
TRBJ1-3	-	-	TRBV19	CASRRLSGNTIYF	TGTGCCAGTAGACGGCTCTCTGGAAACACCATATATTTT
TRBJ2-7	-	-	TRBV1	CTSSQKVEREGLGEQYF	TGCACCAGCAGCCAAAAGGTTGAGCGGGAGGGCCTGGGCGAACAGTACTTC
TRBJ2-1	-	TRBD2	TRBV4-2	CASSQEAGGFYNEQFF	TGTGCCAGCAGCCAAGAAGCGGGAGGATTCTACAATGAGCAGTTCTTC
TRBJ1-1	-	TRBD1	TRBV25-1	CASIRQGTNTEAFF	TGTGCCAGCATCCGACAGGGAACGAACACTGAAGCTTTCTTT
TRBJ1-5	once	-	TRBV29-1	CSVGYAYSNQPQHF	TGCAGCGTAGGGTACGCGTATAGCAATCAGCCCCAGCATTTT
TRBJ2-3	-	-	TRBV7-2	CASSTFTDTQYF	TGTGCCAGCAGCACCTTCACAGATACGCAGTATTTT
TRBJ1-5	few	-	TRBV5-1	CASSLERNQPQHF	TGCGCCAGCAGCTTGGAACGCAATCAGCCCCAGCATTTT
TRBJ2-2	-	-	TRBV5-1	CASSLEERQTNTGELFF	TGCGCCAGCAGCTTGGAAGAGCGACAGACGAACACCGGGGAGCTGTTTTTT
TRBJ2-1	-	-	TRBV11-3	CASSSGLSNEQFF	TGTGCCAGCAGCTCGGGACTCAGCAATGAGCAGTTCTTC
TRBJ1-1	-	TRBD1	TRBV19	CASRHDRVNTEAFF	TGTGCCAGTAGGCACGACAGGGTGAACACTGAAGCTTTCTTT
TRBJ2-1	-	-	TRBV30	CAWAERNSYNEQFF	TGTGCCTGGGCCGAGCGGAACTCCTACAATGAGCAGTTCTTC
TRBJ2-3	-	TRBD2	TRBV9	CASSVPSKTSGSRADTQYF	TGTGCCAGCAGCGTACCCTCCAAAACTAGCGGGAGTAGGGCAGATACGCAGTATTTT
TRBJ2-1	-	-	TRBV13	CASSLGSGLSEQFF	TGTGCCAGCAGCTTAGGCTCCGGCTTGAGTGAGCAGTTCTTC
TRBJ1-5	-	-	TRBV7-8	CASSFNGDSNQPQHF	TGTGCCAGCAGCTTCAATGGGGATAGCAATCAGCCCCAGCATTTT
TRBJ1-5	few	TRBD1	TRBV19	CASAGTGSNQPQHF	TGTGCCAGTGCAGGGACAGGGAGCAATCAGCCCCAGCATTTT
TRBJ2-3	-	TRBD1	TRBV5-5	CASSWWDRTDTQYF	TGTGCCAGCAGCTGGTGGGACAGGACAGATACGCAGTATTTT
TRBJ1-2	-	-	TRBV7-2	CASSLFGLNYGYTF	TGTGCCAGCAGCTTATTCGGGCTTAACTATGGCTACACCTTC
TRBJ1-2	once	TRBD1	TRBV6-4	CASSDSNRGPFYGYTF	TGTGCCAGCAGTGACTCAAACAGGGGGCCGTTCTATGGCTACACCTTC
TRBJ1-6	-	-	TRBV5-4	CASSQGLGAVNSPLHF	TGCGCCAGCAGCCAAGGTCTGGGAGCAGTTAATTCACCCCTCCACTTT
TRBJ2-7	-	-	TRBV4-1	CASSQGLASPYEQYF	TGCGCCAGCAGTCAAGGTCTAGCAAGTCCCTACGAGCAGTACTTC
TRBJ2-3	-	-	TRBV7-7	CASSLFSGTDTQYF	TGTGCTAGCAGCTTGTTTTCTGGCACAGATACGCAGTATTTT
TRBJ2-7	-	-	TRBV10-1	CASSESDYGEQYF	TGCGCCAGCAGTGAGTCCGACTACGGCGAGCAGTACTTC
TRBJ1-6	-	-	TRBV7-9	CASSLTAGFNSPLHF	TGTGCCAGCAGCTTAACGGCGGGGTTCAATTCACCCCTCCACTTT
TRBJ2-3	-	-	TRBV7-2	CASSLSADTQYF	TGTGCCAGCAGCCTCTCGGCAGATACGCAGTATTTT
TRBJ2-2	-	-	TRBV9	CASRRGNTGELFF	TGTGCCAGCCGGCGGGGGAACACCGGGGAGCTGTTTTTT
TRBJ2-7	-	TRBD1	TRBV15	CATSRDTGGTPYEQYF	TGTGCCACCAGCAGAGATACAGGGGGCACCCCCTACGAGCAGTACTTC
TRBJ2-4	-	-	TRBV27	CASSPIEQGLTYKNIQYF	TGTGCCAGCAGCCCCATCGAACAGGGATTGACTTACAAAAACATTCAGTACTTC
TRBJ1-1	-	TRBD1	TRBV11-2	CASSSRGQQAFF	TGTGCCAGCAGTTCTAGGGGGCAGCAAGCTTTCTTT
TRBJ1-5	-	-	TRBV6-1	CASTIDGDQPQHF	TGTGCCAGCACCATCGACGGTGATCAGCCCCAGCATTTT
TRBJ2-1	-	TRBD1	TRBV5-1	CASSLAAGGQGASGTYNEQFF	TGCGCCAGCAGCTTGGCGGCGGGGGGACAGGGGGCTAGCGGGACCTACAATGAGCAGTTCTTC
TRBJ2-1	-	TRBD2	TRBV10-3	CAISAGQREGGNEQFF	TGTGCCATCAGTGCGGGACAGCGGGAGGGTGGGAATGAGCAGTTCTTC
TRBJ2-2	-	-	TRBV30	CAWSVGRSNTGELFF	TGTGCCTGGAGTGTGGGGAGGTCAAACACCGGGGAGCTGTTTTTT
TRBJ1-2	-	TRBD1	TRBV7-9	CASSLWDSGYTF	TGTGCCAGCAGCTTATGGGACAGTGGCTACACCTTC